The T cell receptor (beta chain) under discussion was sequenced for a study of control samples from healthy donors and cancer patients. CDR3 length: 13 residues. CDR1 is LNHDA, CDR2 SQIVND, per germline (reference sequence). As to this clone: One end of the junction varies from germline; a read error may be responsible.

Libraries were prepared by immunoSEQ multiplex PCR; TCRdb keeps only in-frame clonotypes and omits some of them. Found here are some 180,000 clones; the top ten clones hold less than 2.5%. The TCR sequence derives from a young woman in good health. Material for sequencing was blood. The V call is TRBV19, the J call TRBJ2-5; possibly TRBD2 for D (6 bases). For the CDR3, the DNA is TGTGCCAGTAGTATAGACGGCGGGGTCGGGTGGGACTTC. It encodes CASSIDGGVGWDF.